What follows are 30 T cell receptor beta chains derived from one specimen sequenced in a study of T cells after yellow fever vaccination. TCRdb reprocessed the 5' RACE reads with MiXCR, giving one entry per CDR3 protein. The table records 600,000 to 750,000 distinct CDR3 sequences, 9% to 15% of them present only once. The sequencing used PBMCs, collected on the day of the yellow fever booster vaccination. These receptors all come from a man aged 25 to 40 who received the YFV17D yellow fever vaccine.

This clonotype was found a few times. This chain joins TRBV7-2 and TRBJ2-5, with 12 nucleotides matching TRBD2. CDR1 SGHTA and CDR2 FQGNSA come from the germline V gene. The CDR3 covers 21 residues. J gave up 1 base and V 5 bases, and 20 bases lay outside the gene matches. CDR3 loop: CASSPRRRMTSGREGQETQYF. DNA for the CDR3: TGTGCCAGCAGCCCCCGTCGGCGGATGACTAGCGGGAGAGAGGGCCAAGAGACCCAGTACTTC.

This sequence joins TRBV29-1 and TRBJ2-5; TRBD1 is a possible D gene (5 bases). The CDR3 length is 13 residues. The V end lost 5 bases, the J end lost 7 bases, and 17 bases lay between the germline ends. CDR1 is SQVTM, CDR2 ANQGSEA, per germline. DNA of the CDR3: TGCAGCGTTTTAGACAGCCCCAGAGGGACCCAGTACTTC. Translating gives CSVLDSPRGTQYF. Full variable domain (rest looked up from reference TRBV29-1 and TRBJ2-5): SAVISQKPSRDICQRGTSLTIQCQVDSQVTMMFWYRQQPGQSLTLIATANQGSEATYESGFVIDKFPISRPNLTFSTLTVSNMSPEDSSIYLCSVLDSPRGTQYFGPGTRLLVL.

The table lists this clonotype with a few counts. The CDR3 region is CASSFGLGPYEQYF. In nucleotides, the CDR3 is TGTGCCAGCAGCTTCGGACTAGGCCCCTACGAGCAGTACTTC. The chain joins TRBV7-2 to TRBJ2-7; TRBD2 matches 7 bases. Losses at the gene ends were 3 bases for V and 2 bases for J; bases not matched to a gene: 4. CDR1 SGHTA and CDR2 FQGNSA come from the germline V gene. The CDR3 has 14 residues.

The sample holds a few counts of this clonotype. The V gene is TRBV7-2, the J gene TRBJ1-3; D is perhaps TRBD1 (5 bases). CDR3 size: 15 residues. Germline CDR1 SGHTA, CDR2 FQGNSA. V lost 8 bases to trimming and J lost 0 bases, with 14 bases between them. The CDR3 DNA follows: TGTGCCAGCTCCAGGGCGGCTGGCTCTGGAAACACCATATATTTT. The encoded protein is CASSRAAGSGNTIYF.

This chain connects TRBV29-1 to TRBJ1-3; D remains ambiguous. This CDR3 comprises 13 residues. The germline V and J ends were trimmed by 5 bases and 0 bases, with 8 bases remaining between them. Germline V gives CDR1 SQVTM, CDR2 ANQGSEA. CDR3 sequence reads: CSVLVLSGNTIYF. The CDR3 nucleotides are TGCAGCGTTTTAGTCCTCTCTGGAAACACCATATATTTT.

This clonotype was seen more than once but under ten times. The CDR3 DNA reads as TGCAGTGCTCAATACAGCGGGAGTTCCTACGAGCAGTACTTC. This gives the protein CSAQYSGSSYEQYF. This chain joins TRBV20-1 and TRBJ2-7; TRBD2 agrees at 8 bases. V was pared by 5 bases and J by 1 base, with 7 bases of the junction left unmatched. This CDR3 is 14 amino acids long. Germline V CDR1 and CDR2: DFQATT, SNEGSKA (reference sequence).

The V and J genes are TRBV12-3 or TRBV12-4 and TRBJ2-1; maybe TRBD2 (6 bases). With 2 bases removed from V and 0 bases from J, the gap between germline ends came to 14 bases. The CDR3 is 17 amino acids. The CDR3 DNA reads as TGTGCCAGCAGTTTATCTGGCGGGAACCCCTCCTACAATGAGCAGTTCTTC. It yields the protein CASSLSGGNPSYNEQFF.

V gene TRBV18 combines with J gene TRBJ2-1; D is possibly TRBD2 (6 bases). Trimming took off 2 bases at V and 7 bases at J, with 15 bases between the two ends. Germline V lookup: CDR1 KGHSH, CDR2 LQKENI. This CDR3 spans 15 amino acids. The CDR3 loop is CASSPSSGSENEQFF. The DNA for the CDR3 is TGTGCCAGCTCACCAAGCTCCGGGAGTGAGAATGAGCAGTTCTTC. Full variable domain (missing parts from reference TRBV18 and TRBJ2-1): NAGVMQNPRHLVRRRGQEARLRCSPMKGHSHVYWYRQLPEEGLKFMVYLQKENIIDESGMPKERFSAEFPKEGPSILRIQQVVRGDSAAYFCASSPSSGSENEQFFGPGTRLTVL.

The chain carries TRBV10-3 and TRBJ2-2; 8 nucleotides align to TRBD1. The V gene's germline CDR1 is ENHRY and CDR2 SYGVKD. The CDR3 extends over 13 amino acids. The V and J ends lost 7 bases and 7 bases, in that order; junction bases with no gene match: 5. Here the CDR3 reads CAITDRVDGELFF. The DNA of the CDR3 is TGTGCCATCACGGACAGGGTGGACGGGGAGCTGTTTTTT.

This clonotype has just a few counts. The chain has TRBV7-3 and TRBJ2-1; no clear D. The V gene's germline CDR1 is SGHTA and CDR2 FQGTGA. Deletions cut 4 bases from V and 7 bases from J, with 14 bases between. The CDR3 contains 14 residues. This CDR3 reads CASSSRATINEQFF. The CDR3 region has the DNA TGTGCCAGCAGCTCCCGGGCTACCATAAATGAGCAGTTCTTC.

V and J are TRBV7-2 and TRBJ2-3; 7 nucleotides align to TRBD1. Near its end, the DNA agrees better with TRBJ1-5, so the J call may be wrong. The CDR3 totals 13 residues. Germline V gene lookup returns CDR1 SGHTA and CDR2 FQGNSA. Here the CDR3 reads CASSSQGSDTQHF. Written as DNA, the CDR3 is TGTGCCAGCAGCTCACAGGGGTCCGATACGCAGCATTTT.

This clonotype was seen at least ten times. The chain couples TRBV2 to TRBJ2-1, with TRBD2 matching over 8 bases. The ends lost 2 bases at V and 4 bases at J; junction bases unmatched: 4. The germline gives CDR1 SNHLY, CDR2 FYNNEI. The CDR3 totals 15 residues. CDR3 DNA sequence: TGTGCCAGCAGTGAACAAGCGGGAGCTTACAATGAGCAGTTCTTC. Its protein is CASSEQAGAYNEQFF. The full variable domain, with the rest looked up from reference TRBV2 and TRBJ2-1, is EPEVTQTPSHQVTQMGQEVILRCVPISNHLYFYWYRQILGQKVEFLVSFYNNEISEKSEIFDDQFSVERPDGSNFTLKIRSTKLEDSAMYFCASSEQAGAYNEQFFGPGTRLTVL.

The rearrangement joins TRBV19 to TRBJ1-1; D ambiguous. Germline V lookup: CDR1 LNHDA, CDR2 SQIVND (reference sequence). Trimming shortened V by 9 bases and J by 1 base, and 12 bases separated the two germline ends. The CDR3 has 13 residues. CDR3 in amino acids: CASAAGGNTEAFF. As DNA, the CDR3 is TGTGCCAGCGCCGCAGGAGGGAACACTGAAGCTTTCTTT.

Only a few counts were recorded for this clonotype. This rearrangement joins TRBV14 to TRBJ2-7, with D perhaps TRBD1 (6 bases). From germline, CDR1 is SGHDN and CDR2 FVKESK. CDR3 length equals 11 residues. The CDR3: CERGRSYEQYF. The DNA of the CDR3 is TGTGAAAGGGGGAGATCCTACGAGCAGTACTTC.

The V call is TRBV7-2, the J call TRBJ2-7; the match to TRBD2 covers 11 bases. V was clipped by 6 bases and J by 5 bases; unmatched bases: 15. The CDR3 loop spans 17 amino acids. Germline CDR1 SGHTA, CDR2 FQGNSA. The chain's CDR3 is CASSFGLAGRGSHEQYF. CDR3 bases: TGTGCCAGCAGTTTCGGACTAGCGGGCCGGGGGTCCCACGAGCAGTACTTC.

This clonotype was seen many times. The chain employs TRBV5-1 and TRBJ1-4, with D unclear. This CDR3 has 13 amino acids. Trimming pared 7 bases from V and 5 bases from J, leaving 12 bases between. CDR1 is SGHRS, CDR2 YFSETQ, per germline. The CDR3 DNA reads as TGCGCCAGCCGGAGGGAGATGAATGAAAAACTGTTTTTT. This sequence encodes CASRREMNEKLFF.

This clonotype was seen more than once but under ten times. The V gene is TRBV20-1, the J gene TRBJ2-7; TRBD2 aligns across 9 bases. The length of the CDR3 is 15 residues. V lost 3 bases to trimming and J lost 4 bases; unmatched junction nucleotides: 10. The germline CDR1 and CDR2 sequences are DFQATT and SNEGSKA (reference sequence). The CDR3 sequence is CSARGGAGGGYEQYF. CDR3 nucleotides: TGCAGTGCTAGGGGAGGAGCGGGGGGTGGGTACGAGCAGTACTTC.

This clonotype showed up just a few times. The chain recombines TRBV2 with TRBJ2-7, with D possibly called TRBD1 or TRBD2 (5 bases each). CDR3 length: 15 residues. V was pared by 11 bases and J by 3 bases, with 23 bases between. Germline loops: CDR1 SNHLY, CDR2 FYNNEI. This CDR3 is CALIVPSGTDYEQYF. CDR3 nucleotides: TGTGCCCTCATAGTCCCTTCCGGGACGGACTACGAGCAGTACTTC. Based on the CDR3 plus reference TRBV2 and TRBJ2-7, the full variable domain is EPEVTQTPSHQVTQMGQEVILRCVPISNHLYFYWYRQILGQKVEFLVSFYNNEISEKSEIFDDQFSVERPDGSNFTLKIRSTKLEDSAMYFCALIVPSGTDYEQYFGPGTRLTVT.

The CDR3 bases are TGTGCCAGCAGACCGGGTAGCGGGCTCAGGCTGACACCAGATACGCAGTATTTT. This gives the protein CASRPGSGLRLTPDTQYF. The chain carries TRBV12-3 or TRBV12-4 and TRBJ2-3; 7 nucleotides agree with TRBD2. V was clipped by 6 bases and J by 4 bases; unmatched bases: 19. The CDR3 is 18 residues long.

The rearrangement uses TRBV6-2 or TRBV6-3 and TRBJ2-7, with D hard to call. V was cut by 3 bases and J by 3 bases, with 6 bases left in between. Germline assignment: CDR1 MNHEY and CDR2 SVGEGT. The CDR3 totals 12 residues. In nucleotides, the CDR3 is TGTGCCAGCAGTTATGGGATCTACGAGCAGTACTTC. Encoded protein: CASSYGIYEQYF.

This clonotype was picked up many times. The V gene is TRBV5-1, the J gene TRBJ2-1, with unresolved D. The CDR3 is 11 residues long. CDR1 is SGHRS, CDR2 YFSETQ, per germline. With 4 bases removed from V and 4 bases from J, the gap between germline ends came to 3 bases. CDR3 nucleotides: TGCGCCAGCAGCGAGTACAATGAGCAGTTCTTC. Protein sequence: CASSEYNEQFF.

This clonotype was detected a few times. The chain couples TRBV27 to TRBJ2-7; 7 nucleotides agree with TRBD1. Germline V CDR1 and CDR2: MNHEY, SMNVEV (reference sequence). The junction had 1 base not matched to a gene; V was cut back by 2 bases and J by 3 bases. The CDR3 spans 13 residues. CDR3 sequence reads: CASSLHRGYEQYF. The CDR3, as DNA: TGTGCCAGCAGTTTACACAGGGGCTACGAGCAGTACTTC.

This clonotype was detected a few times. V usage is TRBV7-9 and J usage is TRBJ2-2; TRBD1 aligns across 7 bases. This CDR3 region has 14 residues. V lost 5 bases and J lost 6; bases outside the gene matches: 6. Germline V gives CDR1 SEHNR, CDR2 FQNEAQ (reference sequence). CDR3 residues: CASSRGTDSGELFF. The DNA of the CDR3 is TGTGCCAGCAGCCGTGGGACAGACTCCGGGGAGCTGTTTTTT.

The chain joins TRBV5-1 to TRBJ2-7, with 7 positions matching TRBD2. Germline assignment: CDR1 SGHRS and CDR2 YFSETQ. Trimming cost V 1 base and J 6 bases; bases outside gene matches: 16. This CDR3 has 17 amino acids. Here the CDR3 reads CASSLSSAGVTLGEQYF. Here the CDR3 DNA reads TGCGCCAGCAGCTTGTCGTCCGCGGGAGTAACTTTAGGCGAGCAGTACTTC.

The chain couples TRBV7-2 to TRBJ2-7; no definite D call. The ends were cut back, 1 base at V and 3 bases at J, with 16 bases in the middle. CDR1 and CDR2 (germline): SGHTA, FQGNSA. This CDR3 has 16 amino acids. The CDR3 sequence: CASSLEAAARYYEQYF. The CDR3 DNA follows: TGTGCCAGCAGCTTAGAGGCCGCTGCACGGTACTACGAGCAGTACTTC.

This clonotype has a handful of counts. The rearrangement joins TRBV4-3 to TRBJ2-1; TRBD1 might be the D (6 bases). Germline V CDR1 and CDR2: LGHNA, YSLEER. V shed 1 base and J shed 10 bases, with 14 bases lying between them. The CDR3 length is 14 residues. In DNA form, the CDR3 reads TGCGCCAGCAGCCAAGGGGGGCCTTTGGGAGAGCAGTTCTTC. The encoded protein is CASSQGGPLGEQFF.

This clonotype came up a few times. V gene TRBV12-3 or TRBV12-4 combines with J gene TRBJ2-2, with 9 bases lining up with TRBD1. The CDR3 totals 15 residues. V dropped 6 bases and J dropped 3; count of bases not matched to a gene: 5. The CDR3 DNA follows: TGTGCCAGCAGCTGGGGGACAGGGCACACCGGGGAGCTGTTTTTT. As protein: CASSWGTGHTGELFF.

CDR3 nucleotides: TGTGCCAGCAGCCGTGGGGGAGACTACGAGCAGTACTTC. This encodes CASSRGGDYEQYF. The rearrangement links TRBV6-1 to TRBJ2-7, with D possibly being TRBD1 or TRBD2 (5 bases each). Per the germline V gene, CDR1 is MNHNS and CDR2 is SASEGT. The ends were cut back, 6 bases at V and 3 bases at J, with 12 bases in the middle. The length of the CDR3 is 13 residues.

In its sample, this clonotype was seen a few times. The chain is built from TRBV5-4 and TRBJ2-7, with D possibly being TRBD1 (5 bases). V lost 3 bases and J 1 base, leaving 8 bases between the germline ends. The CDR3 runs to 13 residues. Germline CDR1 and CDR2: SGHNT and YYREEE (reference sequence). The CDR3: CASSSKGSYEQYF. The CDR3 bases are TGTGCCAGCAGCTCCAAGGGGTCCTACGAGCAGTACTTC.

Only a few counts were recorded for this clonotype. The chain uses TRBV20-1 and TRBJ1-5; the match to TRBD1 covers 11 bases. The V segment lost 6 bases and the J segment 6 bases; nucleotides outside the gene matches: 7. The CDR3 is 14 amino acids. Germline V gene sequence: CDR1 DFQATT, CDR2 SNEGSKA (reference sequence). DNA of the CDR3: TGCAGTGCAACTCGGGACAGGGGGTTTCAGCCCCAGCATTTT. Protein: CSATRDRGFQPQHF.